This paragraph covers one TCR beta chain sequence. The antigen is not known. This entry comes from a study of human T cells and chemical hapten exposure. Each CDR3 protein gets one entry after TCRdb re-called the RACE reads with MiXCR. The profile shows 150,000 to 200,000 distinct CDR3 sequences, about a fifth of them singletons. Time point given: patch test 1, 2 weeks after DPC sensitization. The sample's treatment: therapeutic diphenylcyclopropenone sensitization with weekly scalp DPC. Study-wide results and limits: Sensitizing to DPC left TCRs with a frequency above 1 in 1000 unaltered. Patch test score rose with PT1 expanded TCRs, significant at 8, 16, 32, not 4.

The CDR3 contains 16 residues. Losses at the gene ends were 4 bases for V and 1 base for J; bases not matched to a gene: 3. The germline CDR1 and CDR2 sequences are SGHRS and YFSETQ. The sequence derives from a woman between 45 and 65 years old with alopecia areata. Some clones in this sample may be carry-over from other donors' samples. V usage is TRBV5-1 and J usage is TRBJ2-3; TRBD2 matches 13 bases. The sequences come from whole blood, collected in connection with sensitization to the hapten diphenylcyclopropenone (DPC). CDR3 nucleotides: TGCGCCAGCAGCCTAACTAGCGGGAGGGGCACAGATACGCAGTATTTT. Translating it yields CASSLTSGRGTDTQYF.